The 23 T cell receptor beta chains below were found in one sample sequenced in a study of monozygotic twins with inflammatory bowel disease. TCRdb reprocessed the 5' RACE reads and keeps a single row for each CDR3 protein, giving no DNA. The repertoire table contains a few hundred thousand distinct CDR3 sequences. The specimen sequenced was blood. Receptors were obtained from a human donor with ulcerative colitis or Crohn's disease, or a healthy co-twin of an affected twin (not recorded which).

The chain is built from TRBV5-1 and TRBJ2-3; TCRdb's D call, TRBD1, is unchecked because there is no DNA. The germline CDR1 and CDR2 sequences are SGHRS and YFSETQ. This CDR3 is built from 13 residues. CDR3: CASGTGRTDTQYF.

This sequence joins TRBV5-1 and TRBJ2-7; the TCRdb call, TRBD1, lacks DNA for checking. Germline-derived CDR1 and CDR2 are SGHRS and YFSETQ. The CDR3 covers 12 residues. Here the CDR3 reads CASSSPPYEQYF.

The V and J genes are TRBV5-1 and TRBJ2-2; TCRdb proposes TRBD1, but this gene call is untestable without DNA. Germline CDR1 SGHRS, CDR2 YFSETQ. The CDR3 is made up of 17 amino acids. The CDR3 loop is CASSSGTGAIITGELFF.

This chain links TRBV27 with TRBJ2-2; TCRdb calls TRBD1, which cannot be checked without DNA. The CDR3 extends over 15 amino acids. Germline V gene data show CDR1 as MNHEY and CDR2 as SMNVEV (reference sequence). The CDR3 here is CASSLWLRPGGELFF.

The chain combines TRBV12-3 or TRBV12-4 with TRBJ1-2; TCRdb reports TRBD1, a call that lacks DNA to check it against. This CDR3 has 16 residues. CDR3 in amino acids: CASSQGGQGKVYGYTF.

CDR3 amino acids: CSAKDRVQETQYF. V and J are TRBV20-1 and TRBJ2-5. The germline CDR1 and CDR2 sequences are DFQATT and SNEGSKA (reference sequence). This CDR3 has 13 amino acids.

The chain recombines TRBV7-2 with TRBJ2-7; the TCRdb call, TRBD1, lacks DNA for checking. The CDR3 is made up of 14 amino acids. CDR1 and CDR2 (germline): SGHTA, FQGNSA. CDR3 protein: CASSISDSSYEQYF.

This sequence joins TRBV5-1 and TRBJ2-7; TCRdb returns TRBD1, unconfirmable since there is no DNA. The germline gives CDR1 SGHRS, CDR2 YFSETQ. The CDR3 covers 14 residues. CDR3: CASTPGQGGDEQYF.

This chain connects TRBV5-1 to TRBJ2-2. The CDR3 length is 14 residues. Germline V lookup: CDR1 SGHRS, CDR2 YFSETQ. CDR3 sequence reads: CASSLDSTTGELFF.

The CDR3 loop is CASSLEGRGIGDTQYF. V is TRBV7-3 and J is TRBJ2-3; TCRdb's D gene call, TRBD1, goes unchecked for lack of DNA. The CDR3 spans 16 residues. The germline V gene has CDR1 SGHTA and CDR2 FQGTGA.

The chain has TRBV14 and TRBJ2-2. The length of the CDR3 is 14 residues. CDR1 and CDR2 (germline): SGHDN, FVKESK. CDR3 sequence reads: CASSRSLNTGELFF.

J is TRBJ2-5 and V is TRBV6-5; TCRdb outputs TRBD1, but without DNA this stays unchecked. The CDR3 has 13 residues. In germline, CDR1 is MNHEY, CDR2 SVGAGI. CDR3 sequence reads: CASRGTGSETQYF.

The V call is TRBV12-3 or TRBV12-4, the J call TRBJ1-2; the TCRdb call, TRBD1, lacks DNA for checking. The CDR3 loop spans 13 amino acids. CDR3 amino acids: CASSSDRAYGYTF.

This CDR3 reads CAISDFTGYEQYF. The chain combines TRBV10-3 with TRBJ2-7; TCRdb lists TRBD1, though no DNA is available to test this call. CDR1 and CDR2 (germline): ENHRY, SYGVKD. This CDR3 is built from 13 residues.

This rearrangement joins TRBV20-1 to TRBJ1-5; TCRdb indicates TRBD1, and absent DNA this call remains unverified. CDR3 length: 16 amino acids. Germline CDR1 reads DFQATT; CDR2 reads SNEGSKA (reference sequence). This chain's CDR3 is CSARDKGGGADQPQHF.

This CDR3 is CASSLEGAWTDTQYF. V and J are TRBV5-1 and TRBJ2-3; TCRdb's D call, TRBD1, is unchecked because there is no DNA. This CDR3 spans 15 amino acids. The germline V gene has CDR1 SGHRS and CDR2 YFSETQ. Full variable domain (rest looked up from reference TRBV5-1 and TRBJ2-3): KAGVTQTPRYLIKTRGQQVTLSCSPISGHRSVSWYQQTPGQGLQFLFEYFSETQRNKGNFPGRFSGRQFSNSRSEMNVSTLELGDSALYLCASSLEGAWTDTQYFGPGTRLTVL.

CDR3 sequence: CASSFGSGVYNEQFF. The chain has TRBV27 and TRBJ2-1; TCRdb proposes TRBD2, but this gene call is untestable without DNA. This CDR3 spans 15 amino acids. Germline V gene data show CDR1 as MNHEY and CDR2 as SMNVEV (reference sequence).

V and J are TRBV12-3 or TRBV12-4 and TRBJ1-6; absent DNA, TCRdb's TRBD1 call cannot be checked. The CDR3 covers 14 residues. The CDR3 loop is CASSPQTASGPLHF.

The chain recombines TRBV15 with TRBJ1-5. Germline CDR1 LNHNV, CDR2 YYDKDF (reference sequence). The CDR3 is made up of 15 amino acids. CDR3 loop: CATSNGGWSNQPQHF.

This chain connects TRBV20-1 to TRBJ2-7; TCRdb reports TRBD1, a call that lacks DNA to check it against. Germline V gene sequence: CDR1 DFQATT, CDR2 SNEGSKA (reference sequence). The CDR3 spans 16 residues. The CDR3 here is CSARDVGTASSYEQYF.

The chain employs TRBV20-1 and TRBJ2-3; as DNA is missing, the TRBD1 call by TCRdb cannot be tested. From germline, CDR1 is DFQATT and CDR2 SNEGSKA (reference sequence). The CDR3 contains 14 residues. The CDR3 sequence is CSAGRTGGTATQYF.

V gene TRBV29-1 combines with J gene TRBJ2-7; checking the TCRdb D call of TRBD2 is not possible without DNA. Germline CDR1 and CDR2: SQVTM and ANQGSEA. The CDR3 totals 13 residues. CDR3 loop: CSVEEGRSYEQYF.

The gene calls are TRBV2 and TRBJ2-5; TCRdb selects TRBD1, and the lack of DNA leaves this call unchecked. CDR3 length equals 16 residues. The germline CDR1 and CDR2 sequences are SNHLY and FYNNEI. The CDR3 loop reads CASSLRDNRLQETQYF.